Shown below are 8 T cell receptor beta chains from a single sample sequenced in a study of blood T cell repertoires in COVID-19. Assay used: immunoSEQ multiplex PCR; TCRdb lists only in-frame clones, some missing. The sample carries around 180,000 clones, 70% to 85% recorded once. The sequenced sample was PBMCs or T cells enriched from blood (not recorded which). Receptors originate from a man aged 45-65 years who had recovered from COVID-19.

The V and J genes are TRBV5-6 and TRBJ2-1; D is possibly TRBD1 (6 bases). The CDR3 is made up of 13 amino acids. Between the trimmed V and J ends, which lost 5 bases and 8 bases, there was a span of 14 bases. Germline V CDR1 and CDR2: SGHDT, YYEEEE. The chain's CDR3 is CASRLQGDYEQFF. As DNA, the CDR3 is TGTGCCAGCAGACTACAGGGTGACTATGAGCAGTTCTTC.

The J gene is TRBJ2-4, the V gene TRBV2, with 11 bases fitting TRBD1. The CDR3 is made up of 15 amino acids. Germline V gene lookup returns CDR1 SNHLY and CDR2 FYNNEI. V lost 2 bases to trimming and J lost 7 bases; unmatched junction nucleotides: 4. Written as DNA, the CDR3 is TGTGCCAGCAGTGAACACGGGACAGGGGGGAACATTCAGTACTTC. Residues: CASSEHGTGGNIQYF. Filled out from reference TRBV2 and TRBJ2-4, the complete variable domain reads EPEVTQTPSHQVTQMGQEVILRCVPISNHLYFYWYRQILGQKVEFLVSFYNNEISEKSEIFDDQFSVERPDGSNFTLKIRSTKLEDSAMYFCASSEHGTGGNIQYFGAGTRLSVL.

The chain carries TRBV3-1 (or the pseudogene TRBV3-2) and TRBJ1-2; 8 bases fit TRBD1. The germline gives CDR1 LGHDT, CDR2 YNNKEL (reference sequence). J was trimmed by 7 bases and V by 1 base; bases with no gene match: 5. The CDR3 runs to 14 residues. CDR3 protein: CASSQGTGIRGYTF. The CDR3, as DNA: TGTGCCAGCAGCCAAGGGACAGGGATCCGTGGCTACACCTTC.

The V gene is TRBV7-6, the J gene TRBJ2-1, with 11 positions matching TRBD2. The germline V gene encodes CDR1 SGHVS and CDR2 FNYEAQ. V lost 0 bases, J lost 4 bases, and 2 bases stayed unmatched. The CDR3 is made up of 16 amino acids. The chain's CDR3 is CASSLAGTSGYNEQFF. The CDR3 region has the DNA TGTGCCAGCAGCTTAGCGGGGACTAGCGGATACAATGAGCAGTTCTTC.

This rearrangement joins TRBV3-1 (or the pseudogene TRBV3-2) to TRBJ1-2, with no clear D. V was trimmed by 4 bases and J by 1 base, leaving 13 bases between them. The CDR3 covers 15 residues. Germline V gives CDR1 LGHDT, CDR2 YNNKEL (reference sequence). CDR3 loop: CASSPRGRYNYGYTF. The CDR3 region has the DNA TGTGCCAGCAGCCCCCGTGGCCGATATAACTATGGCTACACCTTC.

This chain uses TRBV6-5 with TRBJ2-1; TRBD2 aligns across 9 bases. CDR3 length equals 15 residues. Germline V gene lookup returns CDR1 MNHEY and CDR2 SVGAGI. The trim removed 5 bases at V and 10 bases at J, leaving 12 bases unmatched. The CDR3 is CASSPRGGAAEEQFF. DNA for the CDR3: TGTGCCAGCAGTCCGCGCGGGGGGGCCGCGGAGGAGCAGTTCTTC.

V and J are TRBV9 and TRBJ2-3; TRBD2 might be the D (6 bases). The CDR3 is 16 amino acids. V dropped 2 bases and J dropped 0 bases, with 13 bases sitting between them. Germline V gene lookup returns CDR1 SGDLS and CDR2 YYNGEE. In DNA form, the CDR3 reads TGTGCCAGCAGCGTGGGAGCAGGGAGGAGCACAGATACGCAGTATTTT. Amino acids: CASSVGAGRSTDTQYF.

V and J are TRBV9 and TRBJ2-2; no firm D call. Looked up from germline, CDR1 is SGDLS and CDR2 is YYNGEE. The CDR3 runs 14 residues. Trimming took 4 bases from V and 4 from J, leaving 11 bases between them. The CDR3 nucleotides are TGTGCCAGCAGCCCCCGCGTCGGCACCGGGGAGCTGTTTTTT. This encodes CASSPRVGTGELFF.